These 13 T cell receptor beta chains came from one sample sequenced in a study of TIL therapy for anti-PD-1-resistant metastatic lung cancer. Sequencing used immunoSEQ v3. Profiled with immunoSEQ multiplex PCR; TCRdb holds only in-frame clones, not every one. Found here are 55,000 to 60,000 clones, around 79% of them singletons; the top ten hold 1.8%. Time point denoted: pre-treatment sample, taken before nivolumab and TIL therapy. The sample here was blood, taken at baseline. These receptors originate from a person between 25 and 80 years old with non-small cell lung cancer.

This chain links TRBV4-3 with TRBJ1-3; TRBD1 might be the D (6 bases). Germline V gene data show CDR1 as LGHNA and CDR2 as YSLEER. Trimming left V 1 base short and J 4 bases short, with 14 bases between. There are 16 residues in the CDR3. CDR3 in amino acids: CASSQGGRGAGNTIYF. In nucleotides, the CDR3 is TGCGCCAGCAGCCAAGGGGGCAGGGGAGCCGGAAACACCATATATTTT.

The CDR3 DNA reads as TGTGCCAGTAGTATCGCTTTGCTAGCGGGGGATAAGAATGAGCAGTTCTTC. Protein: CASSIALLAGDKNEQFF. This chain uses TRBV19 with TRBJ2-1, with TRBD2 matching 10 bases. CDR3 length equals 17 residues. The V and J ends lost 3 bases and 7 bases, in that order; junction bases with no gene match: 12. Germline V gene lookup returns CDR1 LNHDA and CDR2 SQIVND (reference sequence).

The V call is TRBV27, the J call TRBJ1-2; 7 nucleotides agree with TRBD1. The CDR3 has 16 amino acids. V lost 2 bases, J lost 4 bases, and 10 bases stayed unmatched. In germline, CDR1 is MNHEY, CDR2 SMNVEV (reference sequence). CDR3 amino acids: CASSLGWGRQGYGYTF. In DNA form, the CDR3 reads TGTGCCAGCAGTTTAGGATGGGGGAGACAGGGCTATGGCTACACCTTC.

This clone was observed a handful of times. The rearrangement joins TRBV6-4 to TRBJ2-5; the D gene is possibly TRBD2 (5 bases). This CDR3 region has 15 residues. Germline assignment: CDR1 MRHNA and CDR2 SNTAGT. Trimming shortened V by 6 bases and J by 3 bases, and 17 bases separated the two germline ends. The CDR3 loop is CASSNPSRGEETQYF. CDR3 coding DNA: TGTGCCAGCAGCAATCCTTCCCGGGGAGAAGAGACCCAGTACTTC.

The rearrangement joins TRBV5-1 to TRBJ2-7; TRBD2 matches at 7 bases. The CDR3 runs 14 residues. CDR1 is SGHRS and CDR2 is YFSETQ in the germline V gene. The junction had 4 bases not matched to a gene; V was cut back by 4 bases and J by 0 bases. Written as DNA, the CDR3 is TGCGCCAGCAGCGCCGGACTAGACTCCTACGAGCAGTACTTC. Protein: CASSAGLDSYEQYF.

This chain links TRBV6-6 with TRBJ1-5; TRBD1 matches 10 bases. The CDR3 has 14 residues. CDR1 and CDR2 from the germline V gene are MNHNY and SVGAGI (reference sequence). Germline trimming cut 3 bases from V and 7 bases from J; bases unmatched to any gene: 3. The CDR3 DNA is TGTGCCAGCAGTTATGGGACAGGGGCCCAGCCCCAGCATTTT. It codes for CASSYGTGAQPQHF.

Here the CDR3 reads CASSQTGNTEAFF. In DNA form, the CDR3 reads TGCGCCAGCAGCCAGACAGGGAACACTGAAGCTTTCTTT. The gene calls are TRBV5-1 and TRBJ1-1; weak D call: TRBD1 (6 bases). CDR1 and CDR2 from the germline V gene are SGHRS and YFSETQ. Trimming took 4 bases from V and 1 from J, leaving 8 bases between them. CDR3 size: 13 residues.

The chain uses TRBV19 and TRBJ1-4; the match to TRBD1 covers 8 bases. CDR3 length equals 14 residues. Germline V gives CDR1 LNHDA, CDR2 SQIVND (reference sequence). V dropped 3 bases and J dropped 7; count of bases not matched to a gene: 4. CDR3 bases: TGTGCCAGTAGTATGGTACAGGGGGGTGAAAAACTGTTTTTT. This sequence encodes CASSMVQGGEKLFF.

This clone was seen only once. This rearrangement joins TRBV29-1 to TRBJ1-1; no definite D call. The CDR3 contains 13 residues. Germline V CDR1 and CDR2: SQVTM, ANQGSEA. With 8 bases removed from V and 1 base from J, the gap between germline ends came to 14 bases. In DNA, the CDR3 is TGCAGCTCCTGGGCCCCAGAGAACACTGAAGCTTTCTTT. Protein sequence: CSSWAPENTEAFF.

The chain uses TRBV19 and TRBJ2-7; 9 bases fit TRBD1. The V and J ends lost 4 bases and 2 bases, in that order; junction bases with no gene match: 6. The germline gives CDR1 LNHDA, CDR2 SQIVND (reference sequence). The CDR3 contains 15 residues. CDR3 in DNA: TGTGCCAGTAGTAAACCGGGACAGGGTACCTACGAGCAGTACTTC. Amino acids: CASSKPGQGTYEQYF.

This chain links TRBV29-1 with TRBJ1-2; 8 bases match TRBD1. V gave up 0 bases and J gave up 5 bases; unmatched junction bases: 5. In germline, CDR1 is SQVTM, CDR2 ANQGSEA. The CDR3 has 14 amino acids. CDR3 amino acids: CSVEDPGQAYGYTF. The CDR3 DNA sequence: TGCAGCGTTGAAGACCCGGGACAGGCATATGGCTACACCTTC.

The chain links TRBV7-2 to TRBJ2-1; D remains ambiguous. V was shortened by 1 base and J by 7 bases, with 2 bases between the two germline ends. The CDR3 contains 11 residues. Looked up from germline, CDR1 is SGHTA and CDR2 is FQGNSA. The CDR3: CASSLVNEQFF. The CDR3, as DNA: TGTGCCAGCAGCTTAGTAAATGAGCAGTTCTTC. Together with reference TRBV7-2 and TRBJ2-1, the CDR3 gives the full variable domain: GAGVSQSPSNKVTEKGKDVELRCDPISGHTALYWYRQSLGQGLEFLIYFQGNSAPDKSGLPSDRFSAERTGGSVSTLTIQRTQQEDSAVYLCASSLVNEQFFGPGTRLTVL.

The chain has TRBV7-9 and TRBJ2-5; 9 bases align to TRBD2. Per germline, CDR1 SEHNR and CDR2 FQNEAQ (reference sequence). V lost 5 bases, J lost 1 base, and 2 bases stayed unmatched. The CDR3 is made up of 14 amino acids. The CDR3 loop reads CASSVSGSQETQYF. CDR3 DNA sequence: TGTGCCAGCAGCGTTAGCGGGAGCCAAGAGACCCAGTACTTC.